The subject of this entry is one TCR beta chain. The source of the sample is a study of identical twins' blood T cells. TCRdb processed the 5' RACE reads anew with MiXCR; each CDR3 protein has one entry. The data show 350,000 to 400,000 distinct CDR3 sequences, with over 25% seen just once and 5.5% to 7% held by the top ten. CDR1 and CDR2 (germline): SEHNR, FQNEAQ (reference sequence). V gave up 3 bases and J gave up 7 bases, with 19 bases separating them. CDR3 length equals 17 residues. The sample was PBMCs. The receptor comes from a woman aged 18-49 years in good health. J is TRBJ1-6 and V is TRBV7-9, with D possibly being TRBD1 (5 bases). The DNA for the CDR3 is TGTGCCAGCAGCTTTCCGGTCGGGGGAAGGGCAAATTCACCCCTCCACTTT. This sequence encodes CASSFPVGGRANSPLHF.